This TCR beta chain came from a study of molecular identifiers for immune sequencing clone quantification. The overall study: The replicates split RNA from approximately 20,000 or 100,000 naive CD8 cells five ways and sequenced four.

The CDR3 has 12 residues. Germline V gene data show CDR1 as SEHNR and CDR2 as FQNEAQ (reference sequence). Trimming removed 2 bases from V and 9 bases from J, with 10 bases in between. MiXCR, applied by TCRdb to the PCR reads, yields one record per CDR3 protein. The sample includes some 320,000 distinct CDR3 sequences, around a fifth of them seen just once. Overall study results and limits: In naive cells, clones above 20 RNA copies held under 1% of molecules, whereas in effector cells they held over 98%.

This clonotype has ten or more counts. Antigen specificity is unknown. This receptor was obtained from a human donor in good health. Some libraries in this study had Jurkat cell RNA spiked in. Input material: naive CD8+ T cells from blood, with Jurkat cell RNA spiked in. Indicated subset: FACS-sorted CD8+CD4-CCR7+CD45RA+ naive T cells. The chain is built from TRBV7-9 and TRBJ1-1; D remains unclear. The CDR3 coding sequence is TGTGCCAGCAGCTTAAGTTTAACTAAAGCTTTCTTT. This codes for CASSLSLTKAFF. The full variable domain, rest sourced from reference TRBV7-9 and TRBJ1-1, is DTGVSQNPRHKITKRGQNVTFRCDPISEHNRLYWYRQTLGQGPEFLTYFQNEAQLEKSRLLSDRFSAERPKGSFSTLEIQRTEQGDSAMYLCASSLSLTKAFFGQGTRLTVV.